The rows below give T cell receptor beta chains drawn from one sample of a study of blood T cell repertoires in COVID-19. Assay: immunoSEQ multiplex PCR; the TCRdb copy retains only in-frame clones and omits some. The data hold 70,000 to 90,000 clones, with roughly 83% observed a single time. Sequenced input: peripheral blood. The origin of the receptors is a woman aged 80 or older with acute or convalescent COVID-19. Each CDR3 is given with its conserved first and last residue. D genes are given only for firm matches. Clone size is stated in some rows and not others, as once, few, many or a class when expanded.

d_call	clone_size	v_call	j_call	cdr3_aa	cdr3_nt
TRBD1	-	TRBV19	TRBJ2-3	CASNGVRQGSDTQYF	TGTGCCAGTAATGGGGTGCGACAGGGGTCAGATACGCAGTATTTT
TRBD1	once	TRBV10-3	TRBJ2-5	CATLGQGEETQYF	TGTGCCACCCTAGGACAGGGAGAAGAGACCCAGTACTTC
TRBD2	-	TRBV9	TRBJ2-2	CASRPGTSGTGELFF	TGTGCCAGCAGACCCGGGACTAGCGGAACCGGGGAGCTGTTTTTT
-	-	TRBV11-2	TRBJ2-5	CASSLAQPQETQYF	TGTGCCAGCAGCTTAGCACAGCCCCAAGAGACCCAGTACTTC
-	-	TRBV18	TRBJ2-5	CASSQGQETQYF	TGTGCCAGCTCCCAAGGACAGGAGACCCAGTACTTC
-	-	TRBV24-1	TRBJ1-1	CATSDLRRGPVTNEGEAFF	TGTGCCACCAGTGATTTGCGGAGAGGTCCGGTTACGAACGAGGGTGAAGCTTTCTTT
TRBD2	-	TRBV5-1	TRBJ2-5	CASSTGTSGAQETQYF	TGCGCCAGCAGCACAGGGACTAGCGGGGCCCAAGAGACCCAGTACTTC
-	-	TRBV11-2	TRBJ2-1	CASSTSSRLAAVNEQFF	TGTGCCAGCAGCACCTCGTCCCGGCTGGCTGCGGTCAATGAGCAGTTCTTC
-	-	TRBV5-4	TRBJ1-3	CASSFEYSGNTIYF	TGTGCCAGCAGCTTCGAGTACTCTGGAAACACCATATATTTT
TRBD1	-	TRBV9	TRBJ1-1	CASSVEGARAEAFF	TGTGCCAGCAGCGTAGAGGGGGCGCGGGCTGAAGCTTTCTTT
-	-	TRBV18	TRBJ2-3	CASSPRLGNTDTQYF	TGTGCCAGCTCACCACGACTAGGGAACACAGATACGCAGTATTTT
-	-	TRBV18	TRBJ2-1	CASSPRRGNPGSYNEQFF	TGTGCCAGCTCACCGAGGCGGGGAAACCCGGGCTCCTACAATGAGCAGTTCTTC
-	-	TRBV19	TRBJ2-7	CASSIGDTTYEQYF	TGTGCCAGTAGTATAGGGGACACGACCTACGAGCAGTACTTC
-	-	TRBV15	TRBJ1-1	CATSRGRENTEAFF	TGTGCCACCAGCAGAGGCAGGGAGAACACTGAAGCTTTCTTT
-	-	TRBV5-1	TRBJ2-1	CASSMTGRNNEQFF	TGCGCCAGCAGCATGACAGGCCGCAACAATGAGCAGTTCTTC
-	-	TRBV2	TRBJ2-2	CASSVDSTGELFF	TGTGCCAGCAGCGTTGACTCGACCGGGGAGCTGTTTTTT
-	-	TRBV27	TRBJ2-3	CASSPSPGGRTDTQYF	TGTGCCAGCAGTCCGTCGCCAGGGGGGAGGACAGATACGCAGTATTTT
TRBD1	-	TRBV7-3	TRBJ1-1	CASSLRLGQGAGTEAFF	TGTGCCAGCAGCTTAAGGCTCGGCCAGGGGGCTGGCACTGAAGCTTTCTTT
-	-	TRBV15	TRBJ2-5	CATSRAPNWRGQETQYF	TGTGCCACCAGCAGAGCCCCTAACTGGCGGGGCCAAGAGACCCAGTACTTC
TRBD1	-	TRBV10-3	TRBJ2-2	CAISESTMTGYTGELFF	TGTGCCATCAGTGAGTCGACCATGACAGGGTACACCGGGGAGCTGTTTTTT
-	-	TRBV5-1	TRBJ2-2	CASSPKQGPGELFF	TGCGCCAGCAGCCCAAAACAGGGTCCCGGGGAGCTGTTTTTT
TRBD1	-	TRBV2	TRBJ1-6	CASSVTGGPSYNSPLHF	TGTGCCAGCAGTGTGACAGGGGGCCCGTCCTATAATTCACCCCTCCACTTT